These T cell receptor beta chains were read from a single sample in a study of blood T cell repertoires in COVID-19. Libraries were prepared by immunoSEQ multiplex PCR; TCRdb keeps only in-frame clonotypes and omits some of them. In the table there are 93,000 or so clones, roughly nine tenths of which are singletons. Sequenced material: peripheral blood. The receptors derive from a woman older than 75 in a cohort sampled during active COVID-19. Both conserved end residues are trimmed from each CDR3. D genes are given only for firm matches. Only part of the rows carry a size: once, few, many, or a class if the clone is expanded.

clone size: -
V gene: TRBV5-1
D gene: TRBD2
CDR3 protein: ASSLVLAADTQY

clone size: -
V gene: TRBV2
D gene: TRBD2
CDR3 protein: ASSGGRVYNEQF

clone size: -
V gene: TRBV19
D gene: TRBD1
CDR3 protein: ASSIPGQGGNGYT

clone size: once
V gene: TRBV2
D gene: TRBD1
CDR3 protein: ASSRPGQTNEKLF

clone size: -
V gene: TRBV7-3
D gene: -
CDR3 protein: ASSPGGQNNEQF

clone size: once
V gene: TRBV3-1/TRBV3-2
D gene: TRBD2
CDR3 protein: ASSQVWTAGGPNEQF

clone size: -
V gene: TRBV2
D gene: TRBD1
CDR3 protein: ASRVRDRGLVTYEQY

clone size: -
V gene: TRBV13
D gene: TRBD1
CDR3 protein: ASSLRDRVNTEAF

clone size: -
V gene: TRBV29-1
D gene: TRBD1
CDR3 protein: SVRPGTGPETQY

clone size: -
V gene: TRBV2
D gene: TRBD1
CDR3 protein: ASSENRDREF

clone size: -
V gene: TRBV28
D gene: TRBD2
CDR3 protein: ASRTSGTSGGTDTQY

clone size: -
V gene: TRBV5-4
D gene: -
CDR3 protein: ASIIKGGATGSEAF

clone size: -
V gene: TRBV19
D gene: TRBD2
CDR3 protein: ASTRLAGGQETQY

clone size: -
V gene: TRBV6-6
D gene: TRBD1
CDR3 protein: ASSPRQGANTEAF

clone size: once
V gene: TRBV10-1
D gene: -
CDR3 protein: ASSGAESNEQF

clone size: -
V gene: TRBV5-1
D gene: -
CDR3 protein: ASRPGEQNIQY

clone size: -
V gene: TRBV7-2
D gene: TRBD2
CDR3 protein: ASSSRLAGPSTDTQY

clone size: -
V gene: TRBV12-5
D gene: TRBD1
CDR3 protein: ASGFPGTGGSPLH

clone size: -
V gene: TRBV10-1
D gene: TRBD2
CDR3 protein: ASSVASGGEKNEQF

clone size: -
V gene: TRBV25-1
D gene: -
CDR3 protein: ASSESNRPEAF

clone size: -
V gene: TRBV10-2
D gene: TRBD1
CDR3 protein: ASSRDRGNNEQF

clone size: -
V gene: TRBV7-6
D gene: TRBD1
CDR3 protein: ASSLGAGGVLGNEQF

clone size: -
V gene: TRBV29-1
D gene: -
CDR3 protein: SARNGGTQY

clone size: -
V gene: TRBV5-4
D gene: -
CDR3 protein: ASSRGDEGYT

clone size: -
V gene: TRBV19
D gene: -
CDR3 protein: ASKVTDHLRGYT

clone size: -
V gene: TRBV28
D gene: TRBD2
CDR3 protein: ASRTREAGAFRETQY

clone size: few
V gene: TRBV7-7
D gene: -
CDR3 protein: ASSSRPRDEQY

clone size: -
V gene: TRBV2
D gene: TRBD2
CDR3 protein: AAAGLAGDGTGELF

clone size: -
V gene: TRBV12-3/TRBV12-4
D gene: TRBD1
CDR3 protein: ASSNRGTEAF

clone size: -
V gene: TRBV7-9
D gene: -
CDR3 protein: ASSLSGVYEQY

clone size: -
V gene: TRBV18
D gene: -
CDR3 protein: ASSPPGATISNTGELF

clone size: -
V gene: TRBV14
D gene: TRBD1
CDR3 protein: ASSRDRGSMF

clone size: -
V gene: TRBV28
D gene: TRBD1
CDR3 protein: ASSALGQFPGANVLT

clone size: -
V gene: TRBV5-1
D gene: TRBD1
CDR3 protein: ASFVTGAYNEQF

clone size: -
V gene: TRBV24-1
D gene: TRBD2
CDR3 protein: ATSAGTSGRGETQY

clone size: few
V gene: TRBV9
D gene: -
CDR3 protein: ASSVGQPYNSPLH